This T cell receptor beta chain emerged from a study of cytomegalovirus exposure and HLA in healthy donors. General study findings and limits: According to a later analysis, most TCR beta chains associated with CMV appeared HLA-restricted. Researchers reported that three CMV-associated chains were confirmed in vitro as CMV antigen-specific.

Per the germline V gene, CDR1 is MDHEN and CDR2 is SYDVKM. The CDR3 is made up of 15 amino acids. Trimming took 3 bases from V and 4 from J, leaving 15 bases between them. Comments on this clone: Its specificity is not known.

Donors sampled were nominally healthy, though unrecorded immune exposures were likely. The PCR contained 60 Vbeta and 13 Jbeta primers. The assay was immunoSEQ multiplex PCR, and TCRdb's table has in-frame clones only and misses some. The repertoire includes around 180,000 clones, about four fifths of them detected once, and less than 2% sits in the top ten. The sequence was obtained from a man aged 18 to 30 in good health and CMV-seronegative. Sequencing used PBMCs. This chain uses TRBV28 with TRBJ1-2; unclear D gene. The CDR3 region has the DNA TGTGCCAGCAGTTTTGCTACGGGGAGAGTCTATGGCTACACCTTC. Its translation is CASSFATGRVYGYTF.